The present T cell receptor beta chain was sequenced within a study of blood T cell repertoires in COVID-19. Overall study: Acute-phase and convalescent COVID-19 samples originated in the United States, Italy and Spain.

Profiled with immunoSEQ multiplex PCR; TCRdb holds only in-frame clones, not every one. The sample has approximately 92,000 clones, approximately 81% seen once. The sequencing input was peripheral blood. The sequence came from a man aged 55 to 69 with acute or convalescent COVID-19.

CDR3 in amino acids: CASSESPPGTGELSYTF. CDR3 DNA: TGTGCCAGCAGTGAATCCCCACCCGGGACAGGGGAGTTGAGCTACACCTTC. The rearrangement links TRBV25-1 to TRBJ1-2; TRBD1 matches 10 bases. Germline V gives CDR1 MGHDK, CDR2 SYGVNS. The CDR3 has 17 amino acids. V shed 1 base and J 9 bases; nucleotides not matched to a gene: 14.